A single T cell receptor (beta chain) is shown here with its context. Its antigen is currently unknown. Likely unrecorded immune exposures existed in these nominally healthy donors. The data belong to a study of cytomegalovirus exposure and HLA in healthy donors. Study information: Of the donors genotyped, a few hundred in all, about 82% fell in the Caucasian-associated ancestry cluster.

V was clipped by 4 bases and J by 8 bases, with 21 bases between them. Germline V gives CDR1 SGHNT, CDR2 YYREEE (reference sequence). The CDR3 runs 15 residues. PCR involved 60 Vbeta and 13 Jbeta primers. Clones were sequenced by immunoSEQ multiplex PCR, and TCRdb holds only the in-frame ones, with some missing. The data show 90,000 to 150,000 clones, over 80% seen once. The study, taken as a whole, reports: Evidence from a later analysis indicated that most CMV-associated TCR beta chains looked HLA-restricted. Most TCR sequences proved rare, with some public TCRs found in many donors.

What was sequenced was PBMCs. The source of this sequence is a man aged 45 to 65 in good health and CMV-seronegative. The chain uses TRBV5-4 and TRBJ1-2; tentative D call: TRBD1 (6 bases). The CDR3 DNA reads TGTGCCAGCAGCCAACCTGTACAGGGAGTTATAGGCTACACCTTC. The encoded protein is CASSQPVQGVIGYTF.